Described below is a single T cell receptor (beta chain) sequence and its context. There is no known antigen for this receptor. No quality values exist for individual bases; no much larger clone is one base distant. The sample originates from a study of blood T cells in healthy people across ages (dated by TCRdb to the mid-2010s). Context from the whole study: In model experiments, template switching captured about one uniquely barcoded TCR beta cDNA molecule for every two T cells. The study measured age-related changes in TCR beta repertoire diversity using deep sequencing normalized with unique cDNA molecular identifiers. Four age groups were formed from the donors: young (average 16 years), middle-aged (around 40), aged (about 62) and long-lived (more than 75). Donors of different ages were randomly distributed across sequencing lanes to avoid experimental bias. Two additional independent replicas of 1 million unique cDNA reads from the same blood draw were analyzed for two donors (one aged 18 to 29 and one aged 80 or older).

What the study reported, not specific to this receptor: Compared with the aged group, the long-lived group had more naive CD4+ T cells, fewer expanded clones and increased TCR diversity, a pattern suggesting age selection. A strong correlation was found between observed TCR beta diversity and the percentage of naive T cells measured by flow cytometry. Observed TCR beta diversity per million T cells fell roughly linearly with age, and a significant reduction was already apparent by age around 40. Conclusive comparison of naive and antigen-experienced compartments was prevented by the profiling of bulk unsorted PBMCs. The CMV infection status of donors was not known, potentially confounding age-related changes in expanded clonotypes. Estimates of total diversity based on one million sequenced T cells were regarded as lower bounds and as underestimates.

Donors were a few dozen systemically healthy Caucasian individuals from Russia aged 6 to 90 years. Each donor gave about 11 milliliters of peripheral blood, drawn into EDTA-treated Vacutainer tubes. PBMCs were isolated by Ficoll-Paque density-gradient centrifugation, with at least 6 million obtained per sample. Total RNA was extracted from PBMCs with Trizol reagent, with at least 6 micrograms obtained per sample. The percentages of naive CD45RAhigh/CD27high T cells were determined by flow cytometry on a PBMC aliquot from every donor. CDR1 and CDR2, per the germline V gene (reference sequence), are LNHDA and SQIVND. The junction carries 14 bases between V and J, which are trimmed by 3 bases and 5 bases respectively. The CDR3 starts with the cysteine, ends with the phenylalanine, and has 14 residues. CDR3 DNA only is kept here, 42 bases in frame from base 1. The library was produced with 5' RACE. These reads were obtained on an Illumina HiSeq 2500. A second PCR of roughly 7 to 12 cycles was performed with a sample-barcoded 5' primer and a J-beta primer mix. Each TCR beta cDNA molecule received a unique molecular identifier from a template-switch 5' adaptor carrying 12 random nucleotides. Each sample yielded at least 2.5 million CDR3-containing paired-end reads. All of the RNA was converted into first-strand cDNA using the Mint cDNA synthesis kit, with a TRBC-specific oligonucleotide serving as the primer. Following uracil-DNA glycosylase treatment, a first 18-cycle PCR with universal primers M1SS and BC2_uni_R was performed on all cDNA. Per the authors' processing: Normalization of each sample was performed by random selection of 1 million high-quality reads, each carrying a distinct molecular identifier. Reads with shared molecular identifiers were discarded instead of being binned into consensus sequences. MiTCR, set to a Q25 quality threshold and the strictest error-elimination algorithm, was used for CDR3 identification, clonotype clustering and error correction. Lower-bound total TCR beta diversity was estimated with a nonparametric unseen species model using Euler transformation. TCRdb's own reprocessing of the public reads used fastp at Q25 and MiXCR and kept productive beta chains. For every CDR3 protein sequence, its rows merge into one entry that carries the most common genes and DNA. TCRdb, not the original authors, processed these V and J calls. This sample gives roughly 1,500,000 distinct CDR3 sequences in total; roughly 32% of them show up just once. Of the sample, roughly 10% is held by the ten largest clones.

The rearrangement joined TRBV19 to TRBJ2-7, with the D gene call left open. This TCR was recovered from a woman aged 25 to 45 in good health. Sequencing was performed on blood. The CDR3 region reads CASSISATLHEQYF. The bases read TGTGCCAGTAGTATTTCGGCAACGCTCCACGAGCAGTACTTC.